One and the same sample provided the 10 T cell receptor beta chains below, sequenced in a study of CD8 T cells in ankylosing spondylitis. TCRdb re-called the 5' RACE reads with MiXCR, one entry per CDR3 protein. The table has 250,000 or so distinct CDR3 sequences, 18% seen once. Sample: blood, either unsorted or a sorted T cell fraction (not recorded which). These receptors were obtained from a male donor with ankylosing spondylitis or in good health (not recorded which).

There are a few counts of this clonotype. This sequence joins TRBV24-1 and TRBJ1-4, with unresolved D. The V end was cut by 4 bases, the J end by 5 bases, with 22 bases between. Per the germline V gene, CDR1 is KGHDR and CDR2 is SFDVKD. The CDR3 has 18 amino acids. The CDR3 DNA is TGTGCCACCAGTGACGAAAAGGTATCATCGGTCCTAAATGAAAAACTGTTTTTT. This codes for CATSDEKVSSVLNEKLFF.

This clonotype occurred many times. V usage is TRBV3-1 and J usage is TRBJ2-7; D ambiguous. Trimming took off 6 bases at V and 6 bases at J, with 12 bases between the two ends. Germline values: CDR1 LGHDT, CDR2 YNNKEL (reference sequence). The CDR3 runs to 12 residues. CDR3 in DNA: TGTGCCAGCAGTCTCCCACCGGGCGAGCAGTACTTC. It encodes CASSLPPGEQYF.

The chain joins TRBV20-1 to TRBJ2-1, with a possible D match to TRBD2 (6 bases). The CDR3 contains 14 residues. Germline lookup yields CDR1 DFQATT and CDR2 SNEGSKA (reference sequence). V was cut by 6 bases and J by 7 bases, with 19 bases left in between. Written as DNA, the CDR3 is TGCAGTGCCGTCCGGGGGAGTCTCCAAAATGAGCAGTTCTTC. Translated, it gives CSAVRGSLQNEQFF.

The CDR3: CSARPVGSEAFF. CDR3 nucleotides: TGCAGTGCGAGGCCCGTCGGGAGTGAAGCTTTCTTT. The chain employs TRBV20-1 and TRBJ1-1; no clear D. CDR3 length: 12 amino acids. V was pared by 6 bases and J by 7 bases, with 15 bases between. CDR1 is DFQATT and CDR2 is SNEGSKA in the germline V gene (reference sequence).

Regarding this clonotype: The junction departs from germline at one end; a sequencing error may be responsible. The V gene is TRBV5-6, the J gene TRBJ1-1; no definite D call. CDR1 and CDR2 from the germline V gene are SGHDT and YYEEEE. The CDR3 contains 14 residues. CDR3 region: CASSLTRSGTKAFF. The CDR3 region has the DNA TGTGCCAGCAGCTTGACCAGGAGCGGCACTAAAGCTTTCTTT.

V gene TRBV4-1 combines with J gene TRBJ2-7; 7 bases fit TRBD2. This CDR3 contains 16 residues. V trimming: 0 bases; J trimming: 7 bases; junction bases outside the gene matches: 12. CDR1 is MGHRA, CDR2 YSYEKL, per germline. CDR3 DNA: TGCGCCAGCAGCCAAGAAGGGCTAGCGGCCTCCTCGGAGCAGTACTTC. Encoded protein: CASSQEGLAASSEQYF.

There are many counts of this clonotype. The V and J genes are TRBV13 and TRBJ2-5, with a tentative D call TRBD2 (5 bases). This CDR3 has 12 residues. V lost 5 bases and J 7 bases, leaving 11 bases between the germline ends. Germline V CDR1 and CDR2: PRHDT, FYEKMQ (reference sequence). CDR3 protein: CASSEGVGTQYF. The CDR3 nucleotides read TGTGCCAGCAGCGAGGGTGTTGGGACCCAGTACTTC.

J is TRBJ2-1 and V is TRBV2; 7 bases map to TRBD2. The CDR3 covers 14 residues. Germline lookup yields CDR1 SNHLY and CDR2 FYNNEI. The V segment lost 6 bases and the J segment 4 bases; nucleotides outside the gene matches: 6. The CDR3 protein is CASRDILAYNEQFF. The CDR3 coding sequence is TGTGCCAGCAGGGATATACTAGCGTACAATGAGCAGTTCTTC.

This clonotype was seen repeatedly, ten times or more. The chain joins TRBV29-1 to TRBJ1-6; TRBD1 is a possible D gene (6 bases). Between the trimmed V and J ends, which lost 5 bases and 5 bases, there was a span of 13 bases. This CDR3 is 14 amino acids long. Germline CDR1 SQVTM, CDR2 ANQGSEA. In nucleotides, the CDR3 is TGCAGCGTTCGGGCAGACAGGAATAATTCACCCCTCCACTTT. Its translation is CSVRADRNNSPLHF. Combining the CDR3 with reference TRBV29-1 and TRBJ1-6 gives the whole variable domain SAVISQKPSRDICQRGTSLTIQCQVDSQVTMMFWYRQQPGQSLTLIATANQGSEATYESGFVIDKFPISRPNLTFSTLTVSNMSPEDSSIYLCSVRADRNNSPLHFGNGTRLTVT.

This clonotype was observed at least ten times. The CDR3 region is CASSLAGALGYTF. The CDR3, as DNA: TGTGCCAGCAGTTTAGCGGGGGCGCTTGGCTACACCTTC. The chain couples TRBV12-3 or TRBV12-4 to TRBJ1-2; perhaps TRBD1 as D (6 bases). The V end lost 0 bases, the J end lost 7 bases, and 9 bases lay between the germline ends. The CDR3 extends over 13 amino acids.